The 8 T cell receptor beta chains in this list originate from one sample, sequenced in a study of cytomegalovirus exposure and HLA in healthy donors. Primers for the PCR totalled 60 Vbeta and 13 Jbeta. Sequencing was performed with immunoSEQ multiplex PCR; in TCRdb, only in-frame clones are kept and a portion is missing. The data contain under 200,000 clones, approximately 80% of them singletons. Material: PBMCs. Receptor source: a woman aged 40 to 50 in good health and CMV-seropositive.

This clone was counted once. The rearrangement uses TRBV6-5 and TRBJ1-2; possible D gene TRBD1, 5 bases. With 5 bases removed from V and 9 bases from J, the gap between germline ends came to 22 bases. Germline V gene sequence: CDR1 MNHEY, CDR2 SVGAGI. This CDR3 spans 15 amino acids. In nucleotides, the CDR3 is TGTGCCAGCAGTCGAACCGGGACTGAATCCTACAGCTACACCTTC. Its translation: CASSRTGTESYSYTF.

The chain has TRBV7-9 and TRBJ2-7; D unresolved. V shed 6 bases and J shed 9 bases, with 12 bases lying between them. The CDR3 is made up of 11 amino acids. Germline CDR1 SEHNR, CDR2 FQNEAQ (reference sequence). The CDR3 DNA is TGTGCCAGCAGTGCTACCTCTGGGCAGTACTTC. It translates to CASSATSGQYF.

CDR3 protein: CASSQGADTDTQYF. The CDR3 DNA reads as TGTGCCAGCAGCCAAGGGGCAGACACAGATACGCAGTATTTT. This rearrangement joins TRBV4-2 to TRBJ2-3, with no clear D. The CDR3 is 14 amino acids. V was cut by 1 base and J by 2 bases, with 7 bases left in between. CDR1 LGHNA and CDR2 YNFKEQ come from the germline V gene.

CDR3 amino acids: CASSVGGTSGIYEQYF. DNA of the CDR3: TGTGCCAGCAGCGTTGGGGGGACTAGCGGAATCTACGAGCAGTACTTC. The J gene is TRBJ2-7, the V gene TRBV9; 11 bases map to TRBD2. Unmatched junction bases numbered 7, after V lost 2 bases and J lost 3 bases. Germline values: CDR1 SGDLS, CDR2 YYNGEE. The CDR3 contains 16 residues.

The CDR3 DNA reads TGTGCCAGCAGTTACTCGATTGCCGGACAGGGTCGCGAGCAGTACTTC. As protein: CASSYSIAGQGREQYF. The V and J genes are TRBV6-5 and TRBJ2-7; 8 bases are shared with TRBD1. CDR1 and CDR2 (germline): MNHEY, SVGAGI. This CDR3 spans 16 amino acids. The V gene end was trimmed by 0 bases and the J gene end by 6 bases; junction bases not matched to a gene: 10.

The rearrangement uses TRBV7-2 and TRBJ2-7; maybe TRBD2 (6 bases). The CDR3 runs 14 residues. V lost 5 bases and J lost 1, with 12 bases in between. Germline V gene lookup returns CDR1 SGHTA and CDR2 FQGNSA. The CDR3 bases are TGTGCCAGCAGCCCGCTTGGGGGGTCCTACGAGCAGTACTTC. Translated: CASSPLGGSYEQYF.

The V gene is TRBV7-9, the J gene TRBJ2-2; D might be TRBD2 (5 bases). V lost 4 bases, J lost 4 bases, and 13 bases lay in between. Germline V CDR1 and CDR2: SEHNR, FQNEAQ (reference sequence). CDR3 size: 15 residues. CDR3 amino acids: CASSSTRIGTGELFF. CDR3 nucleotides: TGTGCCAGCAGCTCCACTAGAATAGGCACCGGGGAGCTGTTTTTT.

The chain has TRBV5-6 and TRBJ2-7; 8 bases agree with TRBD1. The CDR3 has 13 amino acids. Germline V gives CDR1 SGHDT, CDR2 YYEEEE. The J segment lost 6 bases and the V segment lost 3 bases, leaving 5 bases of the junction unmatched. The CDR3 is CASSYQGAVEQYF. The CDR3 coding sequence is TGTGCCAGCAGCTACCAGGGGGCCGTCGAGCAGTACTTC.